Below, 14 T cell receptor beta chains from the same sample are listed, as sequenced in a study of vaccination effects on CD4 cells after COVID-19. Profiling relied on immunoSEQ multiplex PCR, and the TCRdb table lists in-frame clones only, not all of them. There are about 71,000 clones in the sample; less than 80% occur only once, and over 2% lies in the top ten. Culture lasted over 9 days before CD4+ T cell isolation. The vaccine given was either BNT162b2 or mRNA-1273, in two doses. These receptors lack a known antigen. The sequencing used CD4+ T cells from PBMCs cultured without peptide, collected after COVID-19 vaccination. These receptors were obtained from a human donor who received a COVID-19 vaccine.

The rearrangement links TRBV9 to TRBJ2-5; D is unresolved. V shed 3 bases and J shed 0 bases, with 6 bases lying between them. The CDR3 length is 13 residues. Germline V gene data show CDR1 as SGDLS and CDR2 as YYNGEE. CDR3 residues: CASSGPDQETQYF. The CDR3, as DNA: TGTGCCAGCAGCGGGCCAGACCAAGAGACCCAGTACTTC.

CDR3 residues: CASRPAGGRDTQYF. The CDR3 region has the DNA TGTGCCAGCAGACCAGCGGGGGGGCGGGATACGCAGTATTTT. The chain is built from TRBV6-5 and TRBJ2-3, with 10 nucleotides matching TRBD2. Trimming removed 6 bases from V and 6 bases from J; junction bases left unmatched: 6. The CDR3 sequence is 14 residues long. CDR1 MNHEY and CDR2 SVGAGI come from the germline V gene.

This chain links TRBV4-3 with TRBJ1-5; TRBD1 matches 9 bases. CDR1 and CDR2 from the germline V gene are LGHNA and YSLEER. Trimming at V came to 3 bases and at J to 5 bases, leaving 2 bases not matched to a gene. There are 14 residues in the CDR3. The CDR3: CASSHRQGDQPQHF. The CDR3 coding sequence is TGCGCCAGCAGCCACAGACAGGGGGATCAGCCCCAGCATTTT.

This chain links TRBV7-9 with TRBJ1-2; D gene uncertain. The V and J ends lost 6 bases and 1 base respectively, with 12 bases between them. Germline CDR1 is SEHNR and CDR2 is FQNEAQ (reference sequence). The length of the CDR3 is 14 residues. The DNA of the CDR3 is TGTGCCAGCAGTTCCCGAGCCGTTAACTATGGCTACACCTTC. Translation: CASSSRAVNYGYTF.

CDR3 amino acids: CASSLPGLAGGRSTDTQYF. CDR3 bases: TGCGCCAGCAGCTTGCCGGGACTAGCGGGGGGCAGGAGCACAGATACGCAGTATTTT. The chain is built from TRBV4-1 and TRBJ2-3; 15 bases fit TRBD2. Germline CDR1 is MGHRA and CDR2 is YSYEKL. Trimming removed 5 bases from V and 0 bases from J; junction bases left unmatched: 9. The CDR3 length is 19 residues.

The chain joins TRBV19 to TRBJ2-7; no clear D. The germline V gene encodes CDR1 LNHDA and CDR2 SQIVND (reference sequence). This CDR3 has 9 amino acids. With 4 bases removed from V and 5 bases from J, the gap between germline ends came to 0 bases. CDR3 protein: CASSNEQYV. The CDR3 DNA reads TGTGCCAGTAGTAACGAGCAGTACGTC.

The sample holds a few counts of this clone. The V call is TRBV5-1, the J call TRBJ1-2; a possible D gene is TRBD1 (6 bases). V lost 1 base and J lost 0, with 10 bases in between. Germline CDR1 reads SGHRS; CDR2 reads YFSETQ. The length of the CDR3 is 15 residues. The CDR3 DNA reads as TGCGCCAGCAGCTTGTCAGGGGACACTAACTATGGCTACACCTTC. Amino acids: CASSLSGDTNYGYTF.

The J gene is TRBJ2-3, the V gene TRBV2, with 10 positions matching TRBD2. The CDR3 has 16 amino acids. V shed 2 bases and J 4 bases; nucleotides not matched to a gene: 6. Germline CDR1 is SNHLY and CDR2 is FYNNEI. In DNA, the CDR3 is TGTGCCAGCAGTGAACGGGCTAGCGGGGGCCCAGATACGCAGTATTTT. Its protein is CASSERASGGPDTQYF.

The V gene is TRBV4-3, the J gene TRBJ1-2, with D perhaps matching TRBD1 (6 bases). Trimming removed 1 base at V and 3 bases at J, with 12 bases between. Germline V gene data show CDR1 as LGHNA and CDR2 as YSLEER. This CDR3 has 15 residues. The CDR3 coding sequence is TGCGCCAGCAGCCAAGTTTACAGGGAGGACTATGGCTACACCTTC. Translation gives CASSQVYREDYGYTF.

In this sample, this clone turned up a few times. J is TRBJ2-2 and V is TRBV10-1; D possibly uses TRBD1 or TRBD2 (5 bases each). Trimming shortened V by 0 bases and J by 1 base, and 12 bases separated the two germline ends. CDR1 and CDR2 (germline): WNHNN, SYGVQD (reference sequence). The CDR3 extends over 17 amino acids. CDR3 coding DNA: TGCGCCAGCAGTGAGTCGGGGGTATTCGGGAACACCGGGGAGCTGTTTTTT. Its protein is CASSESGVFGNTGELFF.

The chain carries TRBV20-1 and TRBJ1-2, with D perhaps matching TRBD1 (5 bases). The CDR3 runs 11 residues. In germline, CDR1 is DFQATT, CDR2 SNEGSKA (reference sequence). Trimming shortened V by 3 bases and J by 7 bases, and 9 bases separated the two germline ends. The CDR3 DNA is TGCAGTGCTAGCACAGGAGGTGGCTACACCTTC. Translation gives CSASTGGGYTF.

The rearrangement links TRBV4-3 to TRBJ1-1; TRBD1 matches at 7 bases. This CDR3 comprises 15 residues. Trimming at V came to 2 bases and at J to 1 base, leaving 4 bases not matched to a gene. The germline V gene encodes CDR1 LGHNA and CDR2 YSLEER. CDR3 in amino acids: CASSQPGQRNTEAFF. The CDR3 DNA is TGCGCCAGCAGCCAACCGGGACAGCGGAACACTGAAGCTTTCTTT.

The chain couples TRBV5-4 to TRBJ2-6; TRBD1 matches 11 bases. CDR1 SGHNT and CDR2 YYREEE come from the germline V gene (reference sequence). The CDR3 totals 17 residues. V lost 3 bases and J lost 2; bases outside the gene matches: 4. For the CDR3, the DNA is TGTGCCAGCAGCTACGGACAGGGGGCGACTGGGGCCAACGTCCTGACTTTC. Translation gives CASSYGQGATGANVLTF.

The V and J genes are TRBV30 and TRBJ1-5; tentative D call: TRBD1 (5 bases). V was shortened by 1 base and J by 4 bases, with 8 bases between the two germline ends. The germline V gene has CDR1 GTSNPN and CDR2 SVGIG (reference sequence). CDR3 size: 13 residues. The CDR3 nucleotides read TGTGCCTGGAGTGAACGGGGGAATCAGCCCCAGCATTTT. It specifies CAWSERGNQPQHF.